The present TCR beta chain was sequenced within a study of blood T cell repertoires in COVID-19. On the study more broadly: Italy, Spain and the United States were the sources of the convalescent and acute COVID-19 samples.

In the authors' methods: The authors estimated nucleated cell counts from reference gene primer amplification. Libraries were prepared by immunoSEQ multiplex PCR; TCRdb keeps only in-frame clonotypes and omits some of them. That table supplies the V and J calls and clone size; D and trimming were determined from the DNA. The table records some 90,000 clones, 75% to 85% of them present only once. The TCR originated in a human donor in a cohort sampled during active COVID-19. Specimen: peripheral blood.

CDR3 loop: CASSTRGGVSPLHF. For the CDR3, the DNA is TGTGCCAGCAGTACCAGGGGTGGTGTTTCACCCCTCCACTTT. This chain connects TRBV27 to TRBJ1-6, with D possibly TRBD1 on 6 matching bases. The CDR3 sequence is 14 residues long. Germline CDR1 MNHEY, CDR2 SMNVEV (reference sequence). Trimming removed 5 bases at V and 9 bases at J, with 14 bases between.